The TCR beta chain described here comes from a study of persistence of HIV-infected CD4 T cells. Study context: A median of 8 years of suppressive ART preceded sampling. Anti-CD3/anti-CD28 stimulation activated a higher proportion of cells than antigen stimulation, with lower memory fraction.

This was the immunoSEQ version 4 assay in survey mode. Sequencing was performed with immunoSEQ multiplex PCR; in TCRdb, only in-frame clones are kept and a portion is missing. This sample yields under 50,000 clones, of which 85% to 90% are seen a single time; around 3.4% belongs to the top ten. Cells were stimulated nonspecifically with anti-CD3/anti-CD28 magnetic beads. CD4+ T cells upregulating both CD40 ligand and CD69 were sorted as responding cells. The trim removed 4 bases at V and 7 bases at J, leaving 7 bases unmatched. The length of the CDR3 is 13 residues. Germline CDR1 reads SGHRS; CDR2 reads YFSETQ. For this clone: The antigen remains unidentified.

The V gene is TRBV5-1, the J gene TRBJ2-5; 7 bases match TRBD2. Sequences were derived from CD4+ T cells sorted from PBMCs after 18-hour stimulation, sampled from a patient who received antiretroviral therapy. This receptor was obtained from an adult woman with HIV who was CMV-seropositive. The CDR3 here is CASSPEAGSTQYF. In DNA, the CDR3 is TGCGCCAGCAGCCCCGAAGCGGGATCGACCCAGTACTTC.